This T cell receptor (beta chain) was identified in a study of glioma-infiltrating T cells after dendritic cell vaccination. The overall study: Patients had newly diagnosed or recurrent glioblastoma and received dendritic cell vaccines.

V shed 5 bases and J 5 bases; nucleotides not matched to a gene: 0. Looked up from germline, CDR1 is SEHNR and CDR2 is FQNEAQ (reference sequence). This CDR3 contains 12 residues. Study-wide points: Estimated pretreatment TIL content predicted outcome after dendritic cell vaccination.

Before vaccination, two weeks after the third vaccination, and at progression, PBMC were collected. In the case of this clone: Its target is not known. Within the sample, other DNA sequences also encode this same CDR3.

The immunoSEQ assay amplified TCRB CDR3 from up to 2 ug DNA. The assay was immunoSEQ multiplex PCR, and TCRdb's table has in-frame clones only and misses some. Of under 100,000 clones listed, about 87% are singletons. The chain joins TRBV7-9 to TRBJ2-5, with 9 bases that match TRBD1. Source: blood, taken before dendritic cell vaccination. This receptor was obtained from a human donor with glioblastoma. The CDR3, as DNA: TGTGCCAGCAGCGGACAGGGGGAGACCCAGTACTTC. This codes for CASSGQGETQYF.